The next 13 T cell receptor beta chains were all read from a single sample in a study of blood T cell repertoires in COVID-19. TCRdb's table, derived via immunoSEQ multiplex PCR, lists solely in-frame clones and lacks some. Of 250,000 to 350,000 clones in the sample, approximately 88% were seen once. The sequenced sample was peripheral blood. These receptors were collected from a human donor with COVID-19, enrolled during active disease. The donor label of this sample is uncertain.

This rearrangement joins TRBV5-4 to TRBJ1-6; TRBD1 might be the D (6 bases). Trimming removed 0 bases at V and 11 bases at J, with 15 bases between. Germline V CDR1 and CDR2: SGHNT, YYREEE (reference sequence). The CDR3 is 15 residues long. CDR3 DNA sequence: TGTGCCAGCAGCTTGGCGGGACATACAGTGGCACCCCTCCACTTT. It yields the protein CASSLAGHTVAPLHF. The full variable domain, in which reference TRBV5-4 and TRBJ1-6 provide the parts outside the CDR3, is ETGVTQSPTHLIKTRGQQVTLRCSSQSGHNTVSWYQQALGQGPQFIFQYYREEENGRGNFPPRFSGLQFPNYSSELNVNALELDDSALYLCASSLAGHTVAPLHFGNGTRLTVT.

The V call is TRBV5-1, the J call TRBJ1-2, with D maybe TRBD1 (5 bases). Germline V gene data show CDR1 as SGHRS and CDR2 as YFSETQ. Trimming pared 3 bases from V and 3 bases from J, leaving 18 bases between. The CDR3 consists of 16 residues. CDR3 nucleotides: TGCGCCAGCAGCTCCTCTGACAGCACAAAAGACTATGGCTACACCTTC. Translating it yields CASSSSDSTKDYGYTF.

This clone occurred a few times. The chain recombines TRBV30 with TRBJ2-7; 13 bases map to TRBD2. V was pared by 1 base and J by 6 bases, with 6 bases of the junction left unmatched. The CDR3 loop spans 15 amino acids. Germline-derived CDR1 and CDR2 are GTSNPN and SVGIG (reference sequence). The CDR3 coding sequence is TGTGCCTGGAGTGCCAGACTAGCGGGAGGTGGCGAGCAGTACTTC. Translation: CAWSARLAGGGEQYF.

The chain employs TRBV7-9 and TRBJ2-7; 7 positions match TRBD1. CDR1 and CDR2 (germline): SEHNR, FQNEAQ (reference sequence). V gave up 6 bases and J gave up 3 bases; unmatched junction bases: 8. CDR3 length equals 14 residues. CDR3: CASSSRDSYYEQYF. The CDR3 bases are TGTGCCAGCAGTAGCCGGGACAGCTACTACGAGCAGTACTTC.

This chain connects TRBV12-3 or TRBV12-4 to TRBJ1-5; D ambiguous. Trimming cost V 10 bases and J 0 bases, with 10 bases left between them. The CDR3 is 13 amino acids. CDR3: CATSLRSNQPQHF. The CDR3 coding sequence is TGTGCCACCTCCCTTCGTAGCAATCAGCCCCAGCATTTT.

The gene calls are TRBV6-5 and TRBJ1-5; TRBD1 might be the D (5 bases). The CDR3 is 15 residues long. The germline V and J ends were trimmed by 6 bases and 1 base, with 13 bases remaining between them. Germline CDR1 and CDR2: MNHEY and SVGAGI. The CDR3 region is CASRAQGWSNQPQHF. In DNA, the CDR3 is TGTGCCAGCAGGGCTCAGGGATGGAGCAATCAGCCCCAGCATTTT.

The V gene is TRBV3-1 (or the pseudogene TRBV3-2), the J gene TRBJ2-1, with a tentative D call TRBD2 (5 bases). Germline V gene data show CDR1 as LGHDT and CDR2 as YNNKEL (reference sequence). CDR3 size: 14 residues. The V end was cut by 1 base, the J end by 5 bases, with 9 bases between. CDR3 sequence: CASSQVRADNEQFF. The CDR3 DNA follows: TGTGCCAGCAGCCAAGTACGAGCGGACAATGAGCAGTTCTTC.

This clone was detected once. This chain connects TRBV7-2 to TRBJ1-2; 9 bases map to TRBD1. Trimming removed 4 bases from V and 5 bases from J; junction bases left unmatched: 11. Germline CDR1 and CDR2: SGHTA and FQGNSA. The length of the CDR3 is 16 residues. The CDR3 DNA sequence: TGTGCCAGCAGCTCAGCCTGGACAGGGGCTGGGTATGGCTACACCTTC. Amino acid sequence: CASSSAWTGAGYGYTF.

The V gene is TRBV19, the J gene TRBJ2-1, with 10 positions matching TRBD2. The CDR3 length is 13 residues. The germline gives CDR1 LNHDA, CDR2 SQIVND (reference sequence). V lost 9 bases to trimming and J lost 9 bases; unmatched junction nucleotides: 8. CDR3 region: CASSAGGLGEQFF. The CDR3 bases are TGTGCCAGCTCAGCGGGAGGGCTAGGTGAGCAGTTCTTC.

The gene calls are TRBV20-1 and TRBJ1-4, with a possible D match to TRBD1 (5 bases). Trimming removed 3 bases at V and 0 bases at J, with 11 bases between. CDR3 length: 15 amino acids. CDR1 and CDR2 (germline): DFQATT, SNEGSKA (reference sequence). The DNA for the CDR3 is TGCAGTGCTAGTCAGGGAACTACAACTAATGAAAAACTGTTTTTT. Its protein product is CSASQGTTTNEKLFF.

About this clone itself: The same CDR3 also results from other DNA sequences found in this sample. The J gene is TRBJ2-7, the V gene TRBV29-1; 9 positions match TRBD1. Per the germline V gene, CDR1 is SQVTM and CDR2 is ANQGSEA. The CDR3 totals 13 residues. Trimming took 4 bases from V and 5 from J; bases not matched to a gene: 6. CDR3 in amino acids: CSVAGTGLDEQYF. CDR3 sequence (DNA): TGCAGCGTTGCCGGGACAGGGTTGGACGAGCAGTACTTC.

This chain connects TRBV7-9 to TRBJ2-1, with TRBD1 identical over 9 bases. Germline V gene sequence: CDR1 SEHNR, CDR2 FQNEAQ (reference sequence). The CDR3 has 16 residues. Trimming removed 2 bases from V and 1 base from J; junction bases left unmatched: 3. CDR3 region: CASSLPQGASYNEQFF. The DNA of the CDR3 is TGTGCCAGCAGCTTACCACAGGGGGCATCCTACAATGAGCAGTTCTTC.

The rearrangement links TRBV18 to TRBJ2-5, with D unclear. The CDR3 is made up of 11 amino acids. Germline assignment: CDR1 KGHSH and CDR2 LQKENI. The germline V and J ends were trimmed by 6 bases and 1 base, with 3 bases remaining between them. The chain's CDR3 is CASSSQETQYF. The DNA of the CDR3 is TGTGCCAGCTCCTCCCAAGAGACCCAGTACTTC.